These 18 T cell receptor beta chains were all obtained from the same sample, sequenced in a study of chemoradiotherapy in HPV16-positive cancers. Assay: immunoSEQ multiplex PCR; the TCRdb copy retains only in-frame clones and omits some. The profile shows about 15,000 clones, approximately 89% of them singletons. Source: tumor tissue, taken from a patient who underwent chemoradiotherapy. These receptors all stem from a human donor with HPV-associated anogenital cancer.

This clone was detected once. V gene TRBV2 combines with J gene TRBJ2-7, with D tentatively TRBD1 (6 bases). V was trimmed by 1 base and J by 11 bases, leaving 9 bases between them. Germline CDR1 and CDR2: SNHLY and FYNNEI. There are 11 residues in the CDR3. CDR3 nucleotides: TGTGCCAGCAGTGAAGAGGGGGAGAAGTACTTC. Translated, it gives CASSEEGEKYF.

This clone showed up just once. J is TRBJ1-4 and V is TRBV19; TRBD1 might be the D (5 bases). The CDR3 covers 15 residues. The germline V and J ends were trimmed by 2 bases and 5 bases, with 12 bases remaining between them. The germline V gene encodes CDR1 LNHDA and CDR2 SQIVND (reference sequence). The DNA of the CDR3 is TGTGCCAGTAGTATATCGGGGCGCGGGAATGAAAAACTGTTTTTT. Amino acids: CASSISGRGNEKLFF.

The chain recombines TRBV29-1 with TRBJ2-1, with 7 nucleotides matching TRBD2. V was pared by 2 bases and J by 0 bases, with 7 bases of the junction left unmatched. This CDR3 has 16 residues. The germline gives CDR1 SQVTM, CDR2 ANQGSEA. The CDR3 region has the DNA TGCAGCGTTGAACGGGGGAGGGCAGACTCCTACAATGAGCAGTTCTTC. Residues: CSVERGRADSYNEQFF.

This clone showed up just once. The chain links TRBV7-2 to TRBJ2-7; D may match TRBD1 or TRBD2 (5 bases each). Looked up from germline, CDR1 is SGHTA and CDR2 is FQGNSA. V lost 5 bases and J 3 bases, leaving 14 bases between the germline ends. This CDR3 is 14 amino acids long. The CDR3 nucleotides read TGTGCCAGCAGCGAGGGACCGGCGGTCTACGAGCAGTACTTC. As protein: CASSEGPAVYEQYF.

V and J are TRBV6-6 and TRBJ2-1; the D gene is possibly TRBD2 (6 bases). CDR3 length: 16 residues. CDR1 and CDR2 from the germline V gene are MNHNY and SVGAGI (reference sequence). Trimming removed 5 bases from V and 1 base from J, with 15 bases in between. This chain's CDR3 is CASSPWRDGSYNEQFF. Written as DNA, the CDR3 is TGTGCCAGCAGTCCATGGAGGGACGGTTCCTACAATGAGCAGTTCTTC.

The chain links TRBV10-2 to TRBJ1-2, with D tentatively TRBD1 (5 bases). Per germline, CDR1 WSHSY and CDR2 SAAADI. CDR3 length: 13 residues. The V end lost 7 bases, the J end lost 2 bases, and 11 bases lay between the germline ends. As DNA, the CDR3 is TGCGCCAGCATGAAGGACACGAACTATGGCTACACCTTC. It codes for CASMKDTNYGYTF.

The chain has TRBV4-1 and TRBJ2-3; TRBD2 matches at 8 bases. The CDR3 is made up of 14 amino acids. CDR1 MGHRA and CDR2 YSYEKL come from the germline V gene. The V and J ends lost 8 bases and 6 bases, in that order; junction bases with no gene match: 10. The CDR3 nucleotides are TGCGCCAGCTCCCCAAGCGGGAGTGTGGATACGCAGTATTTT. Amino acid sequence: CASSPSGSVDTQYF.

The rearrangement uses TRBV7-6 and TRBJ2-3; no clear D. Deletions cut 1 base from V and 2 bases from J, with 4 bases between. The germline V gene encodes CDR1 SGHVS and CDR2 FNYEAQ. The length of the CDR3 is 13 residues. The CDR3 nucleotides are TGTGCCAGCAGCTTAGTTCCCACAGATACGCAGTATTTT. Amino acid sequence: CASSLVPTDTQYF. Based on the CDR3 plus reference TRBV7-6 and TRBJ2-3, the full variable domain is GAGVSQSPRYKVTKRGQDVALRCDPISGHVSLYWYRQALGQGPEFLTYFNYEAQQDKSGLPNDRFSAERPEGSISTLTIQRTEQRDSAMYRCASSLVPTDTQYFGPGTRLTVL.

V usage is TRBV29-1 and J usage is TRBJ2-4; D may match TRBD1 or TRBD2 (5 bases each). The CDR3 length is 12 residues. Trimming left V 0 bases short and J 8 bases short, with 8 bases between. Per the germline V gene, CDR1 is SQVTM and CDR2 is ANQGSEA. CDR3 amino acids: CSVEEGRDIQYF. In DNA form, the CDR3 reads TGCAGCGTTGAAGAGGGGCGGGACATTCAGTACTTC.

The gene calls are TRBV15 and TRBJ1-3; D gene unclear. V was cut by 5 bases and J by 4 bases, with 9 bases left in between. The CDR3 loop spans 13 amino acids. Germline V gives CDR1 LNHNV, CDR2 YYDKDF (reference sequence). CDR3 sequence (DNA): TGTGCCACCAGCCCCTCACTCGGAAACACCATATATTTT. It is translated as CATSPSLGNTIYF.

V usage is TRBV2 and J usage is TRBJ2-7, with D possibly matching TRBD2 (5 bases). The V end lost 3 bases, the J end lost 3 bases, and 9 bases lay between the germline ends. Germline V gene data show CDR1 as SNHLY and CDR2 as FYNNEI. CDR3 size: 13 residues. The CDR3 reads CASSEGSNYEQYF. In DNA, the CDR3 is TGTGCCAGCAGTGAGGGGAGTAACTACGAGCAGTACTTC. The complete variable domain, with remaining parts taken from reference TRBV2 and TRBJ2-7, reads EPEVTQTPSHQVTQMGQEVILRCVPISNHLYFYWYRQILGQKVEFLVSFYNNEISEKSEIFDDQFSVERPDGSNFTLKIRSTKLEDSAMYFCASSEGSNYEQYFGPGTRLTVT.

This clone was seen a single time. The genes are TRBV5-1 and TRBJ1-1, with D possibly matching TRBD1 (5 bases). Germline loops: CDR1 SGHRS, CDR2 YFSETQ. Trimming left V 3 bases short and J 1 base short, with 10 bases between. This CDR3 region has 14 residues. CDR3 residues: CASSSGGQNTEAFF. In DNA form, the CDR3 reads TGCGCCAGCAGCTCCGGTGGACAGAACACTGAAGCTTTCTTT.

This sequence joins TRBV5-1 and TRBJ1-2, with no clear D. The germline V gene encodes CDR1 SGHRS and CDR2 YFSETQ. The V gene lost 6 bases and the J gene lost 4 bases, with 13 bases spanning the gap. The CDR3 runs 13 residues. This chain's CDR3 is CASTQDGGYGYTF. The CDR3 DNA reads TGCGCCAGCACCCAGGACGGCGGCTATGGCTACACCTTC.

The rearrangement uses TRBV6-6 and TRBJ1-5, with no clear D. The V gene's germline CDR1 is MNHNY and CDR2 SVGAGI (reference sequence). V gave up 11 bases and J gave up 2 bases, with 16 bases separating them. The CDR3 has 14 residues. CDR3 protein: CASKGKSGNQPQHF. The CDR3 DNA reads TGTGCCTCGAAGGGAAAGAGCGGCAATCAGCCCCAGCATTTT.

This clone was detected a few times. V is TRBV7-8 and J is TRBJ2-7; weak D call: TRBD1 (5 bases). There are 12 residues in the CDR3. The ends were cut back, 5 bases at V and 3 bases at J, with 8 bases in the middle. CDR1 SGHVS and CDR2 FQNEAQ come from the germline V gene. The CDR3: CASSGRDYEQYF. Written as DNA, the CDR3 is TGTGCCAGCAGCGGCAGGGACTACGAGCAGTACTTC.

The genes are TRBV6-5 and TRBJ1-2, with a tentative D call TRBD1 (5 bases). V lost 0 bases and J 7 bases, leaving 9 bases between the germline ends. The length of the CDR3 is 13 residues. Germline CDR1 and CDR2: MNHEY and SVGAGI. CDR3 in DNA: TGTGCCAGCAGTTACTCGAGGGGCTCTGGCTACACCTTC. Amino acid sequence: CASSYSRGSGYTF.

V gene TRBV29-1 combines with J gene TRBJ2-1; 9 nucleotides align to TRBD1. CDR1 and CDR2 from the germline V gene are SQVTM and ANQGSEA. This CDR3 comprises 13 residues. V lost 7 bases to trimming and J lost 4 bases; unmatched junction nucleotides: 5. The CDR3 is CSAPGQGYNEQFF. CDR3 sequence (DNA): TGCAGCGCCCCGGGACAGGGTTACAATGAGCAGTTCTTC.

This chain connects TRBV9 to TRBJ2-7; TRBD2 matches at 12 bases. The germline V gene encodes CDR1 SGDLS and CDR2 YYNGEE. CDR3 length equals 16 residues. Losses at the gene ends were 0 bases for V and 6 bases for J; bases not matched to a gene: 7. CDR3 in DNA: TGTGCCAGCAGCGTAGAGCTAGCGGGAGGGCCGGGCGAGCAGTACTTC. Residues: CASSVELAGGPGEQYF.